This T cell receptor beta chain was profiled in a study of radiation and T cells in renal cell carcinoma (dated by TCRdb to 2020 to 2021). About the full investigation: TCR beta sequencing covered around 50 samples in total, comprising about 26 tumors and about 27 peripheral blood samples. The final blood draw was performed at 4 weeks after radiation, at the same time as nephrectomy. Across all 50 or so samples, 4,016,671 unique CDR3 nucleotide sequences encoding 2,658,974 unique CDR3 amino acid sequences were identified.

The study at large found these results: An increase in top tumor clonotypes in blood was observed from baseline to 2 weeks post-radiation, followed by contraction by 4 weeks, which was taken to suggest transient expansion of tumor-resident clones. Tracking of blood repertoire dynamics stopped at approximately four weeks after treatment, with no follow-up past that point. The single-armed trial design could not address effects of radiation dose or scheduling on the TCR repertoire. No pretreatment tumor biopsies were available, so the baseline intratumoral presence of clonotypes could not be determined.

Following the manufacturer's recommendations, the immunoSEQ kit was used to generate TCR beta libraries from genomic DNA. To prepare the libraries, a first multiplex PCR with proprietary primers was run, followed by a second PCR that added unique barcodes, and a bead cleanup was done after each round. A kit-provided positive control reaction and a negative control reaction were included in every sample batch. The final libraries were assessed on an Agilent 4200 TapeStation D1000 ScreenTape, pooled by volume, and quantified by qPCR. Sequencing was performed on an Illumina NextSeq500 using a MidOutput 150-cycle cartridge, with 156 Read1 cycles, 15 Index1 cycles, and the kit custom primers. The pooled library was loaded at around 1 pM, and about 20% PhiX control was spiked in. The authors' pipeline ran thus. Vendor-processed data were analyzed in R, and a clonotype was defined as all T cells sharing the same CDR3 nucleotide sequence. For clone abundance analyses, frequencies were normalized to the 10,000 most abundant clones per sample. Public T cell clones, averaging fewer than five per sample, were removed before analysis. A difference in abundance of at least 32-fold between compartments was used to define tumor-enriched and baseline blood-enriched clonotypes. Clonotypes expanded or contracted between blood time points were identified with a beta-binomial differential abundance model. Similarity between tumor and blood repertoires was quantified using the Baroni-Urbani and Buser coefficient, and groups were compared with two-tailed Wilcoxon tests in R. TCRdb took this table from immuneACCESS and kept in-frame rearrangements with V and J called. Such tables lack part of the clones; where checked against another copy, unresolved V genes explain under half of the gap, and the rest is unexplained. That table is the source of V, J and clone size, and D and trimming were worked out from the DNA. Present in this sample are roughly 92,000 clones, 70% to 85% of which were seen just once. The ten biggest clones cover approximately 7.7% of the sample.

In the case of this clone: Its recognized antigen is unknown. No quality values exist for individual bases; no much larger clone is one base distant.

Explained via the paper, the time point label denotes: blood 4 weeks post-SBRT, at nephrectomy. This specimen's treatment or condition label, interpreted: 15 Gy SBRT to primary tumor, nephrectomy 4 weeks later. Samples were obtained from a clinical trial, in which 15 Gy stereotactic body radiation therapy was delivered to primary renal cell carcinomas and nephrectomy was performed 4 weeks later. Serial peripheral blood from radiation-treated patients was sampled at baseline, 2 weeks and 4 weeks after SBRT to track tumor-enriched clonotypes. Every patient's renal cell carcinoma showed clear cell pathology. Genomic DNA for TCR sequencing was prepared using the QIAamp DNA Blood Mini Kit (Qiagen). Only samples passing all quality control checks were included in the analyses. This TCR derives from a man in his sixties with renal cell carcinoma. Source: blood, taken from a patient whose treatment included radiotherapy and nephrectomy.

The nucleotide sequence is given as TGTGCCAGCAGGGTTAGGACAGGTCTAAGCGGGGAGCTGTTTTTT. This is translated as CASRVRTGLSGELFF. The chain was built from TRBV2 and TRBJ2-2; TRBD1 matches 7 bases in the middle. Measured from the cysteine to the phenylalanine, the CDR3 is 15 residues long. Left in the record is the CDR3 DNA by itself, 45 bases read in frame from the first base. CDR1 and CDR2 are read off the germline V gene as SNHLY and FYNNEI. Trimming removed 6 bases from V and 7 bases from J; the gene matches leave 11 bases unexplained. The CDR3 plus the reference TRBV2 and TRBJ2-2 genes for the other parts give the full variable domain: EPEVTQTPSHQVTQMGQEVILRCVPISNHLYFYWYRQILGQKVEFLVSFYNNEISEKSEIFDDQFSVERPDGSNFTLKIRSTKLEDSAMYFCASRVRTGLSGELFFGEGSRLTVL.